The sequence of this T cell receptor beta chain was determined in a study of blood T cell repertoires in COVID-19. TCRdb's copy holds only in-frame clones and misses some; the assay was immunoSEQ multiplex PCR. The sample yields 200,000 to 250,000 clones, 70% to 85% seen once. The V segment lost 3 bases and the J segment 9 bases; nucleotides outside the gene matches: 12. This CDR3 contains 16 residues. Germline V gene sequence: CDR1 SGHVS, CDR2 FQNEAQ. Sequenced input: peripheral blood. V is TRBV7-8 and J is TRBJ2-1; 9 bases are shared with TRBD2. The source is a woman aged 40 to 55 who had recovered from COVID-19. Here the CDR3 DNA reads TGTGCCAGCAGCTTCGGGGTTGCTAGCGGGGTGGTTGAGCAGTTCTTC. This translates into CASSFGVASGVVEQFF. Based on the CDR3 plus reference TRBV7-8 and TRBJ2-1, the full variable domain is GAGVSQSPRYKVAKRGQDVALRCDPISGHVSLFWYQQALGQGPEFLTYFQNEAQLDKSGLPSDRFFAERPEGSVSTLKIQRTQQEDSAVYLCASSFGVASGVVEQFFGPGTRLTVL.